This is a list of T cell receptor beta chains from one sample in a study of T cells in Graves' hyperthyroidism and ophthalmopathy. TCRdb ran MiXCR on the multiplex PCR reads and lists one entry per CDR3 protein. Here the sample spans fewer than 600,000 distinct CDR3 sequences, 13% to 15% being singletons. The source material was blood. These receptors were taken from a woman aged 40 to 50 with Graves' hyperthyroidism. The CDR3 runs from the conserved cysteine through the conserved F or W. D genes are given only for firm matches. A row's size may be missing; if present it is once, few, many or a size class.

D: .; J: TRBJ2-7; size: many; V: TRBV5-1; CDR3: CASSGDTYSYEQYF; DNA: TGCGCCAGCAGCGGCGACACCTACTCCTACGAGCAGTACTTC
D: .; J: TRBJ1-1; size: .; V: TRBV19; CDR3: CASSIPGQSRNTEAFF; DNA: TGTGCCAGTAGTATCCCCGGACAGTCTCGGAACACTGAAGCTTTCTTT
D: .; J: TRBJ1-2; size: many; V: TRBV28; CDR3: CASSFSSGYTF; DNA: TGTGCCAGCAGTTTCTCGTCGGGCTACACCTTC
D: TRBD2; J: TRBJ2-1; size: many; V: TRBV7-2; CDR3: CASSLPGLAGNEQFF; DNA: TGTGCCAGCAGCTTACCCGGACTAGCGGGAAATGAGCAGTTCTTC
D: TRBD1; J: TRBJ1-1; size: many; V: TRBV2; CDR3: CASRVTGEALPEAFF; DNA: TGTGCCAGCAGAGTTACAGGGGAGGCTCTTCCTGAAGCTTTCTTT
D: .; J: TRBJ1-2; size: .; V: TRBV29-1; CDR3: CSVEGQLYGYTF; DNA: TGCAGCGTTGAAGGGCAGCTCTATGGCTACACCTTC
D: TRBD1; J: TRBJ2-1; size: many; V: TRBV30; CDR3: CAWVSFEGANNEQFF; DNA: TGTGCCTGGGTCTCCTTTGAGGGGGCAAACAATGAGCAGTTCTTC
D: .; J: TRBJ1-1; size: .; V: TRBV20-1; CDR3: CSARGRTGVEAFF; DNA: TGCAGTGCTAGAGGAAGGACTGGCGTTGAAGCTTTCTTT
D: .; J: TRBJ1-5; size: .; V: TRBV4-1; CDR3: CASSQDWVGTSQPRHF; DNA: TGCGCCAGCAGCCAAGATTGGGTGGGCACCTCCCAGCCCCGGCATTTT
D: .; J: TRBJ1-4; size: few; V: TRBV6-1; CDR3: CASRSLGGPNEKLFF; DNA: TGTGCCAGCAGATCTCTTGGGGGCCCTAATGAAAAACTGTTTTTT
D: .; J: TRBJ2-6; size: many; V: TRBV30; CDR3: CAWSPSDRLGANVLTF; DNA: TGTGCCTGGAGTCCATCCGACAGGCTTGGGGCCAACGTCCTGACTTTC
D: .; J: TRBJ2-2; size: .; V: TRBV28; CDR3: CASSPPGPTNTGELFF; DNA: TGTGCCAGCAGTCCCCCGGGACCGACGAACACCGGGGAGCTGTTTTTT
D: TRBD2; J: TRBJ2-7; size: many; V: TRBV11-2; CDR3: CASSLGTSGTSTSYEQYF; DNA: TGTGCCAGCAGCCTAGGGACTAGCGGAACATCGACTTCCTACGAGCAGTACTTC
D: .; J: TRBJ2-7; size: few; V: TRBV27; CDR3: CASSSQRRFPYEQYF; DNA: TGTGCCAGCAGTTCACAGCGGAGGTTCCCCTACGAGCAGTACTTC
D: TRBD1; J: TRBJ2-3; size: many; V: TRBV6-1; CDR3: CASRPGTGITDTQYF; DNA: TGTGCCAGCAGACCTGGGACAGGGATAACAGATACGCAGTATTTT
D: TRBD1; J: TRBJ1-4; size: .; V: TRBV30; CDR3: CAWSPRQGGSEKLFF; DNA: TGTGCCTGGAGTCCTCGACAGGGGGGAAGTGAAAAACTGTTTTTT
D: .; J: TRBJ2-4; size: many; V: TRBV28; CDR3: CASIGDRINIQYF; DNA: TGTGCCAGCATTGGAGACAGGATAAACATTCAGTACTTC
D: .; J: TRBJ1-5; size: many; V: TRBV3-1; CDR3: CASSQGQGNNQPQHF; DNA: TGTGCCAGCAGCCAAGGGCAGGGAAACAATCAGCCCCAGCATTTT
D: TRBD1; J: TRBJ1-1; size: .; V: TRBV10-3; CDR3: CAISESGQGGSEAFF; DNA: TGTGCCATCAGTGAGAGTGGACAGGGCGGATCTGAAGCTTTCTTT
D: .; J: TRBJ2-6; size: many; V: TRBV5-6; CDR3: CASSLSQGSSGANVLTF; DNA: TGTGCCAGCAGCTTGAGCCAGGGAAGCTCTGGGGCCAACGTCCTGACTTTC
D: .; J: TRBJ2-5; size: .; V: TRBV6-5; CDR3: CASSYFLEETQYF; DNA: TGTGCCAGCAGTTACTTTCTGGAGGAGACCCAGTACTTC
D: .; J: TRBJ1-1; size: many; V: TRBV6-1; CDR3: CASRPDRANTEAFF; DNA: TGTGCCAGCAGACCGGACAGAGCGAACACTGAAGCTTTCTTT
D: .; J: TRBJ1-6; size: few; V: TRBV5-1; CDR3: CASREREGNSPLHF; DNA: TGCGCCAGCAGGGAGCGGGAGGGGAATTCACCCCTCCACTTT
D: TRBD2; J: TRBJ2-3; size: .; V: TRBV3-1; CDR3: CASSHSSGRATDTQYF; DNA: TGTGCCAGCAGCCATTCTAGCGGGAGGGCGACAGATACGCAGTATTTT
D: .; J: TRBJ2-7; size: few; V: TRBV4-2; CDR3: CASSQDLGRYEQYF; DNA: TGTGCCAGCAGCCAAGATCTTGGGCGTTACGAGCAGTACTTC
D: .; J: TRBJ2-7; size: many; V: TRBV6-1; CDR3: CASSPWAVSYEQYF; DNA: TGTGCCAGCAGTCCCTGGGCAGTCTCCTACGAGCAGTACTTC
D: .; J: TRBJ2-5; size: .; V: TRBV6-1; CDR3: CASRSTGRETQYF; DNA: TGTGCCAGCAGATCGACGGGACGTGAGACCCAGTACTTC
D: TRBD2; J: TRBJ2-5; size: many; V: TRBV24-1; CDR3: CATSDAGVSEETQYF; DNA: TGTGCCACCAGTGACGCGGGAGTATCAGAAGAGACCCAGTACTTC
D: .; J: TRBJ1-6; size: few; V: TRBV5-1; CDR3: CASRQTGENSPLHF; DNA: TGCGCCAGCAGACAGACAGGAGAAAATTCACCCCTCCACTTT
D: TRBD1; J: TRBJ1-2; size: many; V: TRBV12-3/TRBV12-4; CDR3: CASSPLSGTGGGYTF; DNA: TGTGCCAGCAGCCCCCTTTCAGGGACAGGCGGCGGCTACACCTTC
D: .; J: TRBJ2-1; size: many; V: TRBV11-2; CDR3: CASSSNSNEQFF; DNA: TGTGCCAGCAGCTCTAACTCCAATGAGCAGTTCTTC
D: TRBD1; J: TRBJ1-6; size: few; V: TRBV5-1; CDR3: CASSGRTGDSPLHF; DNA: TGCGCCAGCAGCGGCAGGACAGGGGATTCACCCCTCCACTTT
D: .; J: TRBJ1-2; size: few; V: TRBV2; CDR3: CASSEGTRGGYTF; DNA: TGTGCCAGCAGTGAAGGGACCCGGGGTGGCTACACCTTC
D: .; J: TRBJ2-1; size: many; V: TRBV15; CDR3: CATSRDLRSPYNEQFF; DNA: TGTGCCACCAGCAGAGACCTGCGGAGCCCCTACAATGAGCAGTTCTTC
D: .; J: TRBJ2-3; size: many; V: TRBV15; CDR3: CATRYDMASDPDTQYF; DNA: TGTGCCACCAGATACGATATGGCTAGCGATCCAGATACGCAGTATTTT
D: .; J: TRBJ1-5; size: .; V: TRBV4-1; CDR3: CASSQDKVYNQPQHF; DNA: TGCGCCAGCAGCCAAGATAAGGTGTACAATCAGCCCCAGCATTTT
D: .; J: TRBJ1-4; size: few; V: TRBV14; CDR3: CASSQGEEGRGSEKLFF; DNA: TGTGCCAGCAGCCAAGGTGAAGAGGGGCGCGGAAGTGAAAAACTGTTTTTT
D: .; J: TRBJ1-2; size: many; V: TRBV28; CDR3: CASSLGGVNGYTF; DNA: TGTGCCAGCAGTTTAGGGGGTGTGAATGGCTACACCTTC
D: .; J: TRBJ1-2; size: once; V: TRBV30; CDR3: CAWREQGGYGYTF; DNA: TGTGCCTGGAGAGAGCAGGGTGGATATGGCTACACCTTC
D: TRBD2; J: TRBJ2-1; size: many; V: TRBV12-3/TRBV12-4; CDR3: CASSEPGLGIYNEQFF; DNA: TGTGCCAGCAGTGAGCCGGGACTAGGGATCTACAATGAGCAGTTCTTC
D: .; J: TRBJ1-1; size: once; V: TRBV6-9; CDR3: CASSSTVNTEALF; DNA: TGTGCCAGCAGTTCCACAGTGAACACTGAAGCTCTCTTT
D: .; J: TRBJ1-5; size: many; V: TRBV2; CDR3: CASSEGVPSNQPQHF; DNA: TGTGCCAGCAGTGAAGGGGTCCCCTCAAATCAGCCCCAGCATTTT
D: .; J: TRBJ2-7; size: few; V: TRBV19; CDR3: CASSPGLGGANYEQYF; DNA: TGTGCCAGTAGTCCCGGACTAGGGGGGGCGAACTACGAGCAGTACTTC
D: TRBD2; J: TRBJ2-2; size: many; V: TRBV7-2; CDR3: CASSPGLANTGELFF; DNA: TGTGCCAGCAGCCCGGGACTAGCGAACACCGGGGAGCTGTTTTTT
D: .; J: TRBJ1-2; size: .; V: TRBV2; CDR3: CASSETVGRTYGYTF; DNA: TGTGCCAGCAGTGAGACCGTAGGGAGGACCTATGGCTACACCTTC
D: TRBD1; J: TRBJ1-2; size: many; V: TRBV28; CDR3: CASSLSSGTGLGYTF; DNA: TGTGCCAGCAGTTTGTCCTCCGGGACAGGTCTTGGCTACACCTTC
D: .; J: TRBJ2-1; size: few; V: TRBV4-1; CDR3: CASSQEGGNEQFF; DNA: TGCGCCAGCAGCCAAGAAGGAGGGAATGAGCAGTTCTTC
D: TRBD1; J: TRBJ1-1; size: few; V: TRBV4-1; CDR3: CASSLRQGNLNTEAFF; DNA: TGCGCCAGCAGCTTACGACAGGGGAACTTGAACACTGAAGCTTTCTTT
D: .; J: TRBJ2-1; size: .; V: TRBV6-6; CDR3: CASSYSSRYNEQFF; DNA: TGTGCCAGCAGTTACTCGTCTCGATACAATGAGCAGTTCTTC
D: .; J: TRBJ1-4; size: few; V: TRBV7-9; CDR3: CASRPFIGDEKLFF; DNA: TGTGCCAGCCGCCCGTTCATTGGTGATGAAAAACTGTTTTTT
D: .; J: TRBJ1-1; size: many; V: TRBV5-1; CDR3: CASRNMNTEAFF; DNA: TGCGCCAGCAGGAACATGAACACTGAAGCTTTCTTT
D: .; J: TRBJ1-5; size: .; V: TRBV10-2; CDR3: CASSESLGVQPQHF; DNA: TGCGCCAGCAGTGAGTCATTGGGGGTGCAGCCCCAGCATTTT
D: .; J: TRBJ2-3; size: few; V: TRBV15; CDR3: CATSRDRELTDTQYF; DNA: TGTGCCACCAGCAGAGACAGGGAACTCACAGATACGCAGTATTTT
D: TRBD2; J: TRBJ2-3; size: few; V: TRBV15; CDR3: CATSRDLTSGFTDTQYF; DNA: TGTGCCACCAGCAGAGATTTAACTAGCGGGTTCACAGATACGCAGTATTTT
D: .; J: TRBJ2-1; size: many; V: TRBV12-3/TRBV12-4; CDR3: CASTLGVVGNEQFF; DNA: TGTGCCAGCACCTTAGGGGTAGTGGGAAATGAGCAGTTCTTC
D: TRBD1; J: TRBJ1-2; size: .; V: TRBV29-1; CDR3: CSALTGVDYGYTF; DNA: TGCAGCGCCCTTACAGGGGTCGACTATGGCTACACCTTC
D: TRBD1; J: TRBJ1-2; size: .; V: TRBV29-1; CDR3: CSVEVLLDRADYGYTF; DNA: TGCAGCGTTGAAGTGTTATTGGACAGGGCCGACTATGGCTACACCTTC
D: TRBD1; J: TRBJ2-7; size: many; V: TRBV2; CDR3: CASRQDRGGGYEQYF; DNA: TGTGCCAGCAGGCAGGACAGGGGCGGCGGCTACGAGCAGTACTTC